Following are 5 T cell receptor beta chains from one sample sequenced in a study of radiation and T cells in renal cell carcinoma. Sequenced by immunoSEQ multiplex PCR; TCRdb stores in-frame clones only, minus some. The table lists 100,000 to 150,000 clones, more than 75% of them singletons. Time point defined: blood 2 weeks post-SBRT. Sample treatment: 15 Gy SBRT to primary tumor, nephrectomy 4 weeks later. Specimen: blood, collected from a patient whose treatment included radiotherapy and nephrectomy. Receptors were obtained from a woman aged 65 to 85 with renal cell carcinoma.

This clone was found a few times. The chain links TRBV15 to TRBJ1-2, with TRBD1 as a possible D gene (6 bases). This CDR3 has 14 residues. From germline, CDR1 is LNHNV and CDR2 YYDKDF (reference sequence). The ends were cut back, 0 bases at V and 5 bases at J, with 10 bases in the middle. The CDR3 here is CATSRDRGHYGYTF. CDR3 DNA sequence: TGTGCCACCAGCAGAGATAGGGGACATTATGGCTACACCTTC. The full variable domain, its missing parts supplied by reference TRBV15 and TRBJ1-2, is DAMVIQNPRYQVTQFGKPVTLSCSQTLNHNVMYWYQQKSSQAPKLLFHYYDKDFNNEADTPDNFQSRRPNTSFCFLDIRSPGLGDTAMYLCATSRDRGHYGYTFGSGTRLTVV.

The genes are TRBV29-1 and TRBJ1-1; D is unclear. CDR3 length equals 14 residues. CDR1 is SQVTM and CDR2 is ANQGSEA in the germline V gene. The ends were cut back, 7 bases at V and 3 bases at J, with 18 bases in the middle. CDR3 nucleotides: TGCAGCGCCGACTTATCCTCGGGCGACACTGAAGCTTTCTTT. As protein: CSADLSSGDTEAFF.

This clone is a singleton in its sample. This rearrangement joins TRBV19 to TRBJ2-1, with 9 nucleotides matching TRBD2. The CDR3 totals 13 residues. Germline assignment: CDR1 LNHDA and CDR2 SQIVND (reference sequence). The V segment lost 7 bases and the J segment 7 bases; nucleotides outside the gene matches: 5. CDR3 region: CASNSLAGNEQFF. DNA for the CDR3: TGTGCCAGTAACTCACTAGCGGGTAATGAGCAGTTCTTC. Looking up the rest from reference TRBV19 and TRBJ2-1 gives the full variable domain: DGGITQSPKYLFRKEGQNVTLSCEQNLNHDAMYWYRQDPGQGLRLIYYSQIVNDFQKGDIAEGYSVSREKKESFPLTVTSAQKNPTAFYLCASNSLAGNEQFFGPGTRLTVL.

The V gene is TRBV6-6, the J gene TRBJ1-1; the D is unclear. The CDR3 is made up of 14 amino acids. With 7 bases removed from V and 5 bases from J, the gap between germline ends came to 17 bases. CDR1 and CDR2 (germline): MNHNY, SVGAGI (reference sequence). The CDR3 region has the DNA TGTGCCAGCAATCCCTTGGGCGGTGGGACTGAAGCTTTCTTT. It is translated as CASNPLGGGTEAFF.

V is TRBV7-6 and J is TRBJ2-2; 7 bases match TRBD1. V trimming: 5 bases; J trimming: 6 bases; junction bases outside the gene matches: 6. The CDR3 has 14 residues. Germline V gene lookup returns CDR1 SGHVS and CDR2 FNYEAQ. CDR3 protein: CASSSTGASGELFF. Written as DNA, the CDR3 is TGTGCCAGCAGCAGTACAGGGGCCTCCGGGGAGCTGTTTTTT.